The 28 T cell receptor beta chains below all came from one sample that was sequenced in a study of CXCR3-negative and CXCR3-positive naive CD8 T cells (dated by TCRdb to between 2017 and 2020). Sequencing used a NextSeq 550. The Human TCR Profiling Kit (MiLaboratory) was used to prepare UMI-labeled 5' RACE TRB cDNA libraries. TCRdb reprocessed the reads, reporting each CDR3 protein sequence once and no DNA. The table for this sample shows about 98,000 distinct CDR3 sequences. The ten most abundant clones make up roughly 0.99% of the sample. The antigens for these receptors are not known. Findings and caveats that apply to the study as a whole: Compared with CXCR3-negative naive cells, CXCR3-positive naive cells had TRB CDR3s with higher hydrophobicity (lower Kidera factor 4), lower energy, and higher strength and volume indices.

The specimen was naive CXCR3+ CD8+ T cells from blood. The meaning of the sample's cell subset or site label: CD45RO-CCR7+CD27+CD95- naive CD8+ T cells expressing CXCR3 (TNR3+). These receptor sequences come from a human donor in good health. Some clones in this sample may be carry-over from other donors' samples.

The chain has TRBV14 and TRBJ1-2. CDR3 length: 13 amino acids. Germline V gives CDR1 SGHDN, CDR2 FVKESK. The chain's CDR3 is CASSQDPGLGYTF.

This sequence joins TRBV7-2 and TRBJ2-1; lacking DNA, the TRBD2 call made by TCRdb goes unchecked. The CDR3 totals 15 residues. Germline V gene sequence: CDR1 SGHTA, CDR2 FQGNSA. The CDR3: CASSLGASGVGEQFF.

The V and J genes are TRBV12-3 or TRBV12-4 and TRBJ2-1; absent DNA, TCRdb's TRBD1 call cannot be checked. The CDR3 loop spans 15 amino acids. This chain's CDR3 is CASSPGTGLYNEQFF.

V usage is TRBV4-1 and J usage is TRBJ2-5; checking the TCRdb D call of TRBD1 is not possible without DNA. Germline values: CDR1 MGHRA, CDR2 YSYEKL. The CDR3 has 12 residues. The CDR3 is CASSHLQGAQYF.

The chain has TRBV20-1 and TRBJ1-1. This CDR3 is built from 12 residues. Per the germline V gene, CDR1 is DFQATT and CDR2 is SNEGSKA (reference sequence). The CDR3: CSAPSGVTEAFF.

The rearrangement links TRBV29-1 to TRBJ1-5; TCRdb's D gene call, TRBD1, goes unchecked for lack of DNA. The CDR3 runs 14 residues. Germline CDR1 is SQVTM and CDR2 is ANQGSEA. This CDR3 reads CSVVDREDHQPQLF.

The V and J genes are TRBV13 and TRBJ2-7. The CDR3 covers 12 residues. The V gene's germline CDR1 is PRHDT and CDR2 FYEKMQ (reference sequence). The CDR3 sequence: CASSSELEEQYF.

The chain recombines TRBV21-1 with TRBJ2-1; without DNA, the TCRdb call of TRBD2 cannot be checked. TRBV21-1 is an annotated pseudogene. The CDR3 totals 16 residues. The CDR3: CASSKRRLAGRDEQFF.

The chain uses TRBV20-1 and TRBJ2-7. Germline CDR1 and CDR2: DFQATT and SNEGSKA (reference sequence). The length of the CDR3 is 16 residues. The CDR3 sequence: CSARLDQAGNSYEQYF.

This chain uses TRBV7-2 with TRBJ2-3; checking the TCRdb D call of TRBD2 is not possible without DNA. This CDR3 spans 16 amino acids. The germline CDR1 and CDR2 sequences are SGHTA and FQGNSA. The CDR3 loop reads CASSLNLAGITDTQYF. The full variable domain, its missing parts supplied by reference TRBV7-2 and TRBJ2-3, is GAGVSQSPSNKVTEKGKDVELRCDPISGHTALYWYRQSLGQGLEFLIYFQGNSAPDKSGLPSDRFSAERTGGSVSTLTIQRTQQEDSAVYLCASSLNLAGITDTQYFGPGTRLTVL.

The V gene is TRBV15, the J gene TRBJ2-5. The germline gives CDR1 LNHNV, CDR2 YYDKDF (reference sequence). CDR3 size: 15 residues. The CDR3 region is CATSRDLEPQETQYF.

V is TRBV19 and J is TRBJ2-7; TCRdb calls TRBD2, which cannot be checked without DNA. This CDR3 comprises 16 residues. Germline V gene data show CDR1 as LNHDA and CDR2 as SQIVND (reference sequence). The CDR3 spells CASSIARTSFAYEQYF.

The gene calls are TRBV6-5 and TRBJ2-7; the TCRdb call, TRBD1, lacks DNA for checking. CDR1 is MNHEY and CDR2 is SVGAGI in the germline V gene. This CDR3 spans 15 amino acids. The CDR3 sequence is CASRLEQDAIYEQYF.

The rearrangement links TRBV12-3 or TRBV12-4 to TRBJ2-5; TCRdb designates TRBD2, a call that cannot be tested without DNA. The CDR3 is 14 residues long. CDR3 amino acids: CASSPGEGQETQYF.

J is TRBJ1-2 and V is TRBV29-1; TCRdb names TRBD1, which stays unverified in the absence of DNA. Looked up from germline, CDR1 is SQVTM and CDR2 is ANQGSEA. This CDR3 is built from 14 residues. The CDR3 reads CSEGGDPSNYGYTF.

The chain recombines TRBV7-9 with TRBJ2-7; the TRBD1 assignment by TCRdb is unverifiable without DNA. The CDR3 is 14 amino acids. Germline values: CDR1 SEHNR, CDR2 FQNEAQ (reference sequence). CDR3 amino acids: CASSPGGTFYEQYF.

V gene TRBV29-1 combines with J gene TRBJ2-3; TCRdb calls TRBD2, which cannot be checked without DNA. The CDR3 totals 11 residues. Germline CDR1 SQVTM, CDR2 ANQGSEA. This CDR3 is CSVRSGGTQYF.

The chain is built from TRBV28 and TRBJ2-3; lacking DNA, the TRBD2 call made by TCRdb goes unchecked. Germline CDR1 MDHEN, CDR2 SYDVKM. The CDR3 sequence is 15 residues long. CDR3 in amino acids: CASTPAGLVPDTQYF.

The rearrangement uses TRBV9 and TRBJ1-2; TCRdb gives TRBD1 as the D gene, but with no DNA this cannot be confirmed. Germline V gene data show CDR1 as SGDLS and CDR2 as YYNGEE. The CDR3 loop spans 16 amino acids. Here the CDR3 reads CASSVAPDRGQSGYTF. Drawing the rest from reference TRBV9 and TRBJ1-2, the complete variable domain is DSGVTQTPKHLITATGQRVTLRCSPRSGDLSVYWYQQSLDQGLQFLIQYYNGEERAKGNILERFSAQQFPDLHSELNLSSLELGDSALYFCASSVAPDRGQSGYTFGSGTRLTVV.

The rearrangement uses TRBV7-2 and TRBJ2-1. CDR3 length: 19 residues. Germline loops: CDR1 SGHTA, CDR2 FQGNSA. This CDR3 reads CASSLIVAERISAFNEQFF.

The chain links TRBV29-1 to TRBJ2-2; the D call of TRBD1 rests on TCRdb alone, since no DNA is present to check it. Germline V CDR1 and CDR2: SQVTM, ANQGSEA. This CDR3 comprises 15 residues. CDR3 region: CSVERAGENTGELFF.

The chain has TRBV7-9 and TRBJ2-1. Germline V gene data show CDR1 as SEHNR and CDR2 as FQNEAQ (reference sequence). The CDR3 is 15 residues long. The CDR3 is CASSSYTGRDNEQFF.

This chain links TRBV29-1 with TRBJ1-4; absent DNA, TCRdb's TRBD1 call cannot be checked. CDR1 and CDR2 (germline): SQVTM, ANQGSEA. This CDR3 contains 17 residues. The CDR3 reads CSVEEPSNRGRDEKLFF.

The CDR3 loop reads CASSLDGGGSYNSPLHF. The chain couples TRBV5-1 to TRBJ1-6. Per the germline V gene, CDR1 is SGHRS and CDR2 is YFSETQ. The CDR3 spans 17 residues.

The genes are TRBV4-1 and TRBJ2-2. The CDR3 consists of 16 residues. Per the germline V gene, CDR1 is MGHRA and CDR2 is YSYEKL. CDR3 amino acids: CASSQGAGGNTGELFF.

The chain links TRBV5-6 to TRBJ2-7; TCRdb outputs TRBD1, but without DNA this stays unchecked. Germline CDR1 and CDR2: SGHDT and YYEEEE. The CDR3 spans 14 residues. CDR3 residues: CASSFWTGNYEQYF.

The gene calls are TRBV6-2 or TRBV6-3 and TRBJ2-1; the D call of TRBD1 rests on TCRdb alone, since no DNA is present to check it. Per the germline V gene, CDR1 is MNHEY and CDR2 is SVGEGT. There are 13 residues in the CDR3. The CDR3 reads CASSYQGINEQFF.

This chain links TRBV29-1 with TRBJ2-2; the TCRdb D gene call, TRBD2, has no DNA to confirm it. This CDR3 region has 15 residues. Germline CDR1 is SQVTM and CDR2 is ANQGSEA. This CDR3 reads CSVLQPAGGPGELFF.